A selection of T cell receptor beta chains follows, all from one sample in a study of blood T cell repertoires in COVID-19. The table came from immunoSEQ multiplex PCR; TCRdb's copy has only in-frame clones and leaves some out. Of roughly 220,000 clones listed, about 86% are singletons. Sequencing used PBMCs or T cells enriched from blood (not recorded which). These receptors originate from a woman between 50 and 59 years old with acute COVID-19. CDR3s include the opening cysteine and the closing phenylalanine or tryptophan. The D gene is left open where the match is weak. Rows may omit the clone size; those that give it use once, few, many or a size class.

>TRBV5-6|NA|TRBD2|TRBJ2-7
TGTGCCAGCACCCTTAGCGGGAATTCGGTCTACGAGCAGTACTTC
CASTLSGNSVYEQYF
>TRBV27|NA|TRBD1|TRBJ1-5
TGTGCCAGCAGTAGATGGACAGGGGGCAGAGGTCAGCCCCAGCATTTT
CASSRWTGGRGQPQHF
>TRBV11-1|once|NA|TRBJ2-3
TGTGCCAGCAGCTTACCAGCCAGGACGCAGTATTTT
CASSLPARTQYF
>TRBV5-4|NA|TRBD2|TRBJ2-1
TGTGCCAGCAGCTTGGGCGGGGGGATGGTCAATGAGCAGTTCTTC
CASSLGGGMVNEQFF
>TRBV5-1|once|TRBD2|TRBJ2-2
TGCGCCAGCAGTTTTAGCGGGAGGGCCAACACCGGGGAGCTGTTTTTT
CASSFSGRANTGELFF
>TRBV7-8|NA|NA|TRBJ2-1
TGTGCCAGCAGCTTACAAAACCCGGGAGCAGAACAGTACAATGAGCAGTTCTTC
CASSLQNPGAEQYNEQFF
>TRBV5-1|NA|TRBD2|TRBJ2-7
TGCGCCAGCAGCATCGGACTAGCGGGAGTCTACGAGCAGTACTTC
CASSIGLAGVYEQYF
>TRBV10-3|NA|NA|TRBJ2-7
TGTGCCATCAGTGAGCAAGACAGTTACGAGCAGTACTTC
CAISEQDSYEQYF
>TRBV19|NA|NA|TRBJ2-1
TGTGCCAGTAGTATGGGACTTTTCTACAATGAGCAGTTCTTC
CASSMGLFYNEQFF
>TRBV19|NA|TRBD1|TRBJ2-2
TGTGCCAGTAGTCGTGACCTCCGGGACAGGGGGCGCGTGAACACCGGGGAGCTGTTTTTT
CASSRDLRDRGRVNTGELFF
>TRBV5-8|NA|NA|TRBJ2-2
TGTGCCAGCAGCTTGGTCAGGAACACCGGGGAGCTGTTTTTT
CASSLVRNTGELFF
>TRBV28|NA|TRBD1|TRBJ2-7
TGTGCCAGCAGTTTCTACCCCGGACAGGGGGACGAGCAGTACTTC
CASSFYPGQGDEQYF
>TRBV15|NA|TRBD1|TRBJ1-5
TGTGCCACCAGCAGGGGGGACAGGGGCAATCAGCCCCAGCATTTT
CATSRGDRGNQPQHF
>TRBV4-1|NA|NA|TRBJ1-1
TGCGCCAGCAGCCCGGGACACCTTGGAAACACTGAAGCTTTCTTT
CASSPGHLGNTEAFF
>TRBV9|NA|NA|TRBJ1-4
TGTGCCAGCAGCCCTTGGAGGGGAAATGAAAAACTGTTTTTT
CASSPWRGNEKLFF
>TRBV27|once|NA|TRBJ1-1
TGTGCCAGCAGTTTAGCGGGTATGAACACTGAAGCTTTCTTT
CASSLAGMNTEAFF
>TRBV28|NA|NA|TRBJ2-7
TGTGCCAGCAGGACCGGGAACCCCTACGAGCAGTACTTC
CASRTGNPYEQYF
>TRBV21-1|NA|NA|TRBJ2-7
TGTGCCAGCAGCTCTCGACTAGCGGGAGGGAAAACCTACGAGCAGTACTTC
CASSSRLAGGKTYEQYF
>TRBV7-3|NA|TRBD2|TRBJ2-4
TGTGCCAGCAGCTTAACAAGCAGCCAGGGTGGACTAGCGGGAGAGGGGGTTGCCAAAAACATTCAGTACTTC
CASSLTSSQGGLAGEGVAKNIQYF
>TRBV28|few|NA|TRBJ1-1
TGTGCCAGCAGTGTGAGGGGGTATAACCCTGAAGCTTTCTTT
CASSVRGYNPEAFF
>TRBV19|NA|TRBD2|TRBJ2-1
TGTGCCAGTAGTATAGAAGGACTAGAAGGAAGCTCCTACAATGAGCAGTTCTTC
CASSIEGLEGSSYNEQFF
>TRBV7-2|few|TRBD1|TRBJ1-2
TGTGCCAGCAGGGCTGACAGGGTTTTCTCTTATGGCTACACCTTC
CASRADRVFSYGYTF
>TRBV25-1|NA|TRBD1|TRBJ2-2
TGTGCCAGCAGTGGTTGGGGACAGGGAATTCCCGGGGAGCTGTTTTTT
CASSGWGQGIPGELFF
>TRBV5-1|NA|NA|TRBJ1-2
TGCGCCAGCAGCTTGCAGGGTAACTATGGCTACACCTTC
CASSLQGNYGYTF
>TRBV7-9|NA|TRBD1|TRBJ1-1
TGTGCCAGCAGCTTACGAGGGACAGCAGAAGCTTTCTTT
CASSLRGTAEAFF
>TRBV28|NA|NA|TRBJ1-1
TGTGCCAGCAACCAGGGGTTCGGGTTGGCTGAAGCTTTCTTT
CASNQGFGLAEAFF
>TRBV5-5|NA|NA|TRBJ2-7
TGTGCCAGCAGTTTAGATCCCACCTCCTACGAGCAGTACTTC
CASSLDPTSYEQYF
>TRBV7-9|NA|TRBD1|TRBJ2-2
TGTGCCAGCAGCCCTACAGGGGTGAAGCGTCAGAACACCGGGGAGCTGTTTTTT
CASSPTGVKRQNTGELFF
>TRBV9|NA|NA|TRBJ2-3
TGTGCCAGCAGCCCTAGGACGGGGTCCGATACGCAGTATTTT
CASSPRTGSDTQYF
>TRBV4-1|NA|NA|TRBJ1-3
TGCGCCAGCAGCCAAGGGGTGGCAGGGTTAGTTTCTGGAAACACCATATATTTT
CASSQGVAGLVSGNTIYF
>TRBV5-1|once|NA|TRBJ2-7
TGCGCCAGCAGCTTGGCCGGTGGACTGACCCTCGAGCAGTACTTC
CASSLAGGLTLEQYF
>TRBV2|NA|NA|TRBJ1-1
TGTGCCAGCAGTGAAGCCGACAGAGAAGCTTTCTTT
CASSEADREAFF
>TRBV19|NA|NA|TRBJ2-7
TGTGCCAGTAGCCCGACAGGAACCTTCTACGAGCAGTACTTC
CASSPTGTFYEQYF
>TRBV20-1|few|TRBD1|TRBJ1-6
TGCAGTGCTAGTAGAAGGGACAGGGGTTGGAATTCACCCCTCCACTTT
CSASRRDRGWNSPLHF
>TRBV5-4|NA|TRBD2|TRBJ2-5
TGTGCCAGCAGCTCGGGACTAGCGGGAGGGTCGTACCAAGAGACCCAGTACTTC
CASSSGLAGGSYQETQYF
>TRBV7-3|NA|TRBD2|TRBJ2-3
TGTGCCAGCAGCTTTAGCGGGAGGCCCGATACGCAGTATTTT
CASSFSGRPDTQYF
>TRBV3-1/TRBV3-2|NA|NA|TRBJ2-1
TGTGCCAGCAGCCCCCCGGGGTCAAATGAGCAGTTCTTC
CASSPPGSNEQFF
>TRBV28|once|NA|TRBJ2-1
TGTGCCAGCAGTTTTGCGGGAACCCTTTCCAAGCAGTTCTTC
CASSFAGTLSKQFF
>TRBV24-1|NA|TRBD1|TRBJ2-7
TGTGCCACCAGTGATGCGGGACAGGGGGCGGGGGAGCAGTACTTC
CATSDAGQGAGEQYF
>TRBV28|NA|TRBD1|TRBJ2-2
TGTGCCAGCAGTTCACAGGGGACCGGGGAGCTGTTTTTT
CASSSQGTGELFF
>TRBV2|NA|TRBD1|TRBJ2-1
TGTGCCATAGGGGACAGGGGCATGAATGAGCAGTTCTTC
CAIGDRGMNEQFF
>TRBV18|NA|NA|TRBJ2-7
TGTGCCAGCTCACTAGAGTACGAGCAGTACTTC
CASSLEYEQYF
>TRBV27|NA|NA|TRBJ2-7
TGTGCCAGCAGTTTATCCCCTCAGGGGACACGCTACGAGCAGTACTTC
CASSLSPQGTRYEQYF
>TRBV2|NA|TRBD2|TRBJ2-6
TGTGCCAGCAGTGGAGTAGGGGCGGGAGGGCCCTCTCGCTCTGGGGCCAACGTCCTGACTTTC
CASSGVGAGGPSRSGANVLTF
>TRBV6-6|NA|TRBD1|TRBJ1-5
TGTGCCAGCAGGAGGGGACAGGGGTACGATCAGCCCCAGCATTTT
CASRRGQGYDQPQHF
>TRBV7-3|NA|NA|TRBJ2-1
TGTGCCAGCAGCCCAGTTTGGGGGGTAGACAATGAGCAGTTCTTC
CASSPVWGVDNEQFF
>TRBV5-4|NA|NA|TRBJ2-5
TGTGCCAGCAGCTTGAGACAGAGCCAAGAGACCCAGTACTTC
CASSLRQSQETQYF
>TRBV30|NA|NA|TRBJ1-2
TGTGCCTGGAGTGTAGGGGGGGTCGGCTACACCTTC
CAWSVGGVGYTF
>TRBV2|NA|TRBD2|TRBJ2-7
TGTGCCAGCAGTGTGGGGTCGGGACTACCGTACTTC
CASSVGSGLPYF
>TRBV5-4|NA|NA|TRBJ2-3
TGTGCCAGCAGCTCACCCCTTTTAACGGGAGAGTCAGATACGCAGTATTTT
CASSSPLLTGESDTQYF
>TRBV9|NA|NA|TRBJ2-2
TGTGCCAGCAGCGAGGGCCCTAGAGGACTTACCGGGGAGCTGTTTTTT
CASSEGPRGLTGELFF
>TRBV6-5|NA|NA|TRBJ2-1
TGTGCCAGCAGTTACTCTCTTGGGAGCGATGAGCAGTTCTTC
CASSYSLGSDEQFF
>TRBV5-4|NA|TRBD1|TRBJ2-7
TGTGCCAGCAGCAACGGACAGGGGGTAACCTACGAGCAGTACTTC
CASSNGQGVTYEQYF
>TRBV28|NA|NA|TRBJ2-7
TGTGCCATCCAGACCCAGGGGTCCCTATACGAGCAGTACTTC
CAIQTQGSLYEQYF
>TRBV6-5|NA|NA|TRBJ1-2
TGTGCCAGCACCGACAGGAAATTTGGCTACACCTTC
CASTDRKFGYTF